The 18 T cell receptor beta chains below come from one sample, sequenced in a study of shared clonotypes between healthy human individuals. Assay: immunoSEQ multiplex PCR; the TCRdb copy retains only in-frame clones and omits some. The sample records more than 2,000,000 clones, approximately 94% being singletons. The material sequenced was naive CD4+ T cells sorted from blood. Subset of the sample: CD45RA+ positively selected. The receptors were sampled from a young man in good health.

The chain is built from TRBV6-1 and TRBJ1-1, with 9 positions matching TRBD1. CDR1 is MNHNS and CDR2 is SASEGT in the germline V gene. This CDR3 region has 14 residues. The J segment lost 4 bases and the V segment lost 6 bases, leaving 6 bases of the junction unmatched. In nucleotides, the CDR3 is TGTGCCAGCAGGGAACAGGGGGCGTCCACTGAAGCTTTCTTT. As protein: CASREQGASTEAFF.

This CDR3 is CASSLGYEEQFF. In nucleotides, the CDR3 is TGTGCCAGCAGCTTGGGATATGAAGAGCAGTTCTTC. The V and J genes are TRBV11-2 and TRBJ2-1, with D unresolved. This CDR3 is built from 12 residues. V lost 3 bases and J 10 bases, leaving 10 bases between the germline ends. The germline V gene has CDR1 SGHAT and CDR2 FQNNGV. The full variable domain, completed using reference TRBV11-2 and TRBJ2-1, is EAGVAQSPRYKIIEKRQSVAFWCNPISGHATLYWYQQILGQGPKLLIQFQNNGVVDDSQLPKDRFSAERLKGVDSTLKIQPAKLEDSAVYLCASSLGYEEQFFGPGTRLTVL.

This chain uses TRBV27 with TRBJ1-6, with a tentative D call TRBD1 (6 bases). Between the trimmed V and J ends, which lost 6 bases and 9 bases, there was a span of 18 bases. There are 15 residues in the CDR3. From germline, CDR1 is MNHEY and CDR2 SMNVEV (reference sequence). CDR3 loop: CASSPPTGLGSPLHF. Here the CDR3 DNA reads TGTGCCAGCAGCCCTCCAACAGGGTTAGGTTCACCCCTCCACTTT.

For this clone: The same CDR3 also results from other DNA sequences found in this sample. V usage is TRBV28 and J usage is TRBJ2-3; weak D call: TRBD1 (6 bases). The CDR3 extends over 15 amino acids. Germline V gene sequence: CDR1 MDHEN, CDR2 SYDVKM. The V gene lost 3 bases and the J gene lost 0 bases, with 10 bases spanning the gap. CDR3 in amino acids: CASSLAGASTDTQYF. Here the CDR3 DNA reads TGTGCCAGCAGTTTGGCAGGGGCAAGCACAGATACGCAGTATTTT.

V usage is TRBV5-4 and J usage is TRBJ1-2; D remains unclear. Per the germline V gene, CDR1 is SGHNT and CDR2 is YYREEE (reference sequence). CDR3 length equals 18 residues. V lost 3 bases to trimming and J lost 4 bases, with 25 bases between them. The CDR3 DNA sequence: TGTGCCAGCAGCTCCCCCGGGAAAAACATTATGGGAGGCTATGGCTACACCTTC. This encodes CASSSPGKNIMGGYGYTF.

The J gene is TRBJ1-3, the V gene TRBV5-3; D call uncertain. TRBV5-3 falls under the ORF class, with uncertain function. V was trimmed by 0 bases and J by 1 base, leaving 17 bases between them. The CDR3 covers 18 residues. The CDR3 region has the DNA TGTGCCAGAAGCTTGGGTGGCCAGAATATCTTATCTGGAAACACCATATATTTT. The encoded protein is CARSLGGQNILSGNTIYF.

The CDR3 protein is CASRGTDFSNQPQHF. CDR3 bases: TGCGCCAGCAGGGGGACAGACTTTAGCAATCAGCCCCAGCATTTT. V is TRBV10-2 and J is TRBJ1-5; 7 nucleotides line up with TRBD1. The CDR3 covers 15 residues. V trimming: 6 bases; J trimming: 0 bases; junction bases outside the gene matches: 5. The germline V gene encodes CDR1 WSHSY and CDR2 SAAADI.

This chain connects TRBV9 to TRBJ2-2; D is undetermined. Per the germline V gene, CDR1 is SGDLS and CDR2 is YYNGEE. CDR3 length equals 14 residues. Trimming stripped 1 base from V and 7 bases from J, with 11 bases between. The CDR3 coding sequence is TGTGCCAGCAGCGTATCCTCAGGCAACGGGGAGCTGTTTTTT. Amino acids: CASSVSSGNGELFF.

The chain employs TRBV9 and TRBJ2-5; 7 nucleotides line up with TRBD2. The V gene end was trimmed by 4 bases and the J gene end by 9 bases; junction bases not matched to a gene: 21. This CDR3 region has 17 residues. Germline CDR1 is SGDLS and CDR2 is YYNGEE. CDR3 bases: TGTGCCAGCAGCCCCAGCTATGCGGCTAGCGGTGCGGGAGCCCAGTACTTC. Protein product: CASSPSYAASGAGAQYF.

This chain connects TRBV7-2 to TRBJ2-1; D possibly corresponds to TRBD2 (6 bases). This CDR3 has 16 amino acids. Trimming stripped 2 bases from V and 6 bases from J, with 17 bases between. Germline V gene data show CDR1 as SGHTA and CDR2 as FQGNSA. CDR3 amino acids: CASSLFGGILRNEQFF. CDR3 nucleotides: TGTGCCAGCAGCTTATTCGGCGGGATATTGCGCAATGAGCAGTTCTTC.

This clone was detected once. Other DNA sequences in the sample encode the same CDR3. V gene TRBV28 combines with J gene TRBJ2-6, with 8 bases aligning to TRBD1. The J segment lost 0 bases and the V segment lost 4 bases, leaving 5 bases of the junction unmatched. The CDR3 runs to 17 residues. CDR1 is MDHEN and CDR2 is SYDVKM in the germline V gene. The CDR3 DNA is TGTGCCAGCAGTTCTAGGACAGGGCGCTCTGGGGCCAACGTCCTGACTTTC. Its translation: CASSSRTGRSGANVLTF. Looking up the rest from reference TRBV28 and TRBJ2-6 gives the full variable domain: DVKVTQSSRYLVKRTGEKVFLECVQDMDHENMFWYRQDPGLGLRLIYFSYDVKMKEKGDIPEGYSVSREKKERFSLILESASTNQTSMYLCASSSRTGRSGANVLTFGAGSRLTVL.

This clone has just one count. The chain links TRBV6-5 to TRBJ2-7; 11 nucleotides match TRBD1. Germline values: CDR1 MNHEY, CDR2 SVGAGI. The CDR3 contains 15 residues. J lost 13 bases, V lost 3 bases, and 14 bases had no gene match. CDR3 residues: CASSYGDRGSYMVYF. The CDR3 DNA follows: TGTGCCAGCAGTTATGGGGACAGGGGGTCCTACATGGTCTACTTC.

J is TRBJ2-7 and V is TRBV6-5; 8 nucleotides match TRBD2. The J segment lost 0 bases and the V segment lost 7 bases, leaving 5 bases of the junction unmatched. The CDR3 length is 14 residues. Germline V gene sequence: CDR1 MNHEY, CDR2 SVGAGI. The CDR3: CASKQGTSSYEQYF. For the CDR3, the DNA is TGTGCCAGCAAGCAGGGGACTAGCTCCTACGAGCAGTACTTC.

The chain has TRBV10-3 and TRBJ2-5; 8 bases fit TRBD1. V dropped 3 bases and J dropped 2; count of bases not matched to a gene: 11. The germline V gene has CDR1 ENHRY and CDR2 SYGVKD. This CDR3 has 17 residues. The CDR3 here is CAISDFGNRGTQETQYF. CDR3 nucleotide sequence: TGTGCCATCAGTGACTTCGGGAACAGGGGGACACAAGAGACCCAGTACTTC.

The genes are TRBV11-2 and TRBJ2-5, with D perhaps matching TRBD2 (5 bases). This CDR3 has 17 residues. Germline loops: CDR1 SGHAT, CDR2 FQNNGV. The V end lost 1 base, the J end lost 0 bases, and 15 bases lay between the germline ends. The CDR3 sequence is CASSLVGRVLYQETQYF. In DNA, the CDR3 is TGTGCCAGCAGCTTAGTCGGGCGGGTCCTCTACCAAGAGACCCAGTACTTC.

Details on this clone: Other nucleotide sequences from this sample produce the same CDR3. The CDR3: CASSPLSQETQYF. CDR3 in DNA: TGTGCCAGCTCACCACTCAGCCAAGAGACCCAGTACTTC. The V and J genes are TRBV18 and TRBJ2-5; D remains unclear. This CDR3 region has 13 residues. V lost 1 base, J lost 1 base, and 4 bases lay in between. Germline CDR1 and CDR2: KGHSH and LQKENI.

V is TRBV5-4 and J is TRBJ2-3, with a weak D call TRBD2 (6 bases). V lost 4 bases to trimming and J lost 3 bases, with 21 bases between them. The CDR3 sequence is 17 residues long. The germline CDR1 and CDR2 sequences are SGHNT and YYREEE (reference sequence). CDR3 loop: CASSHRLLGGLTDTQYF. In DNA, the CDR3 is TGTGCCAGCAGCCACCGCTTACTGGGGGGATTGACAGATACGCAGTATTTT.

The rearrangement uses TRBV19 and TRBJ2-3, with TRBD1 identical over 7 bases. The CDR3 consists of 16 residues. The V gene's germline CDR1 is LNHDA and CDR2 SQIVND (reference sequence). J gave up 2 bases and V 3 bases, and 8 bases lay outside the gene matches. The CDR3 DNA is TGTGCCAGTAGTATCCCAGGGGGTGCCTCCACAGATACGCAGTATTTT. This sequence encodes CASSIPGGASTDTQYF.